This note documents a single T cell receptor beta chain sequence. The antigen it binds to is not known. No base-level quality is on record; no much larger clone is a single base apart. Other DNA sequences in the sample encode the same CDR3. CDR1 and CDR2 are drawn from the germline V gene (reference sequence): SGHNT, YYREEE. From the cysteine up to the phenylalanine, the CDR3 has a length of 14 residues. The CDR3 DNA has 42 bases and is translated from base 1. V is shortened by 2 bases, J by 0 bases, and the region joining them spans 9 bases. These data are taken from a study of a mutant IDH1 vaccine in newly diagnosed glioma (dated by TCRdb to the early 2020s). Regarding the study in general: Of the approximately 30 treated patients, about 60% were male and about 38% were female, and the mean age was 40.4 years. For exploratory analyses, longitudinal TCRB deep sequencing was carried out in around 26 treated patients wherever samples were available. Peripheral blood was collected at six visits: V03 (baseline), V05, V07, V10, V12 and V13. Prior to enrollment, standard therapy consisting of radiotherapy alone, temozolomide alone, or radiochemotherapy with temozolomide had been administered to patients, with the combination being received by most patients. Study-wide findings and limitations: PBMC samples for TCRB deep sequencing were selected based on availability. No apparent relationship was observed between pseudoprogression and alterations in the top peripheral T cell clonotypes detected by TCRB sequencing. Immune responses induced by the vaccine were seen in over 90% of patients across multiple MHC alleles. According to the authors, sample limitations meant that analyses of patient blood samples could not be reproduced.

The library came from the immunoSEQ multiplex PCR assay. Rearranged TCR beta chain sequences were amplified with the hsTCRB Kit following the manufacturer's protocol. Sequencing of TCRB libraries was carried out on an Illumina MiSeq. In the paper's pipeline: Demultiplexing, trimming and gene mapping were performed with the kit vendor's proprietary platform. As stored in TCRdb, this immuneACCESS dataset retains in-frame rearrangements with V and J assigned. A fraction of the clones does not appear; measured against another copy, unresolved V genes explain less than half of the discrepancy, and the remainder lacks a known reason. V and J calls and clone size come straight from that table; D and trimming were deduced from the DNA. In this sample the table shows under 65,000 clones, about three quarters of which occur a single time. The ten most abundant clones make up over 1.5% of the sample. The meaning of the sample's time point label: baseline, week 1 (first vaccination visit). The sample's treatment or condition label, decoded: pre-vaccination baseline after standard-of-care therapy. The donors had newly diagnosed IDH1-mutant astrocytomas of WHO grade 3 or 4 that showed loss of nuclear ATRX. The samples were drawn from NOA16, a multicentre, single-arm, open-label phase I trial in Germany that tested a mutant IDH1 peptide vaccine in humans for the first time. Blood drawn at visit V03 was used as the baseline sample for immunogenicity testing. Genomic DNA for TCRB sequencing was extracted from EDTA blood using the DNeasy Blood and Tissue Kit.

The receptor chain draws on TRBV5-4 and TRBJ2-7; TRBD1 is possibly the D segment (6 matching bases). The receptor was derived from a woman in her forties with glioma. This material consisted of PBMCs, taken from a glioma patient treated with radiotherapy, temozolomide or both. For the CDR3, the sequence is CASSFTGSSYEQYF. In nucleotide form, the sequence is TGTGCCAGCAGCTTCACAGGGAGCTCCTACGAGCAGTACTTC.